This T cell receptor (beta chain) was sequenced in a study of cytomegalovirus exposure and HLA in healthy donors. Study-wide results and limits: Researchers left out some V segments, among them TRBV6-2 and TRBV6-3, as indistinguishable. Among the CMV-associated chains, three were confirmed in vitro as specific for CMV antigens. For presence/absence analyses, sequencing depth was assumed to be roughly uniform across donors.

Germline values: CDR1 LNHDA, CDR2 SQIVND (reference sequence). This CDR3 is built from 12 residues. Concerning this clone: Antigen specificity is unknown. At one end the junction does not follow the germline gene, possibly because of a read error.

Both 60 Vbeta primers and 13 Jbeta primers went into the PCR. TCRdb's table, derived via immunoSEQ multiplex PCR, lists solely in-frame clones and lacks some. This table has under 150,000 clones, approximately 78% appearing once. The sequence was collected from a woman aged 35 to 49 in good health and CMV-seronegative. Sequencing was carried out using PBMCs. The genes are TRBV19 and TRBJ1-1; D call uncertain. The CDR3 sequence is CASSVDYTEAFF. The CDR3 coding sequence is TGTGCCAGTAGTGTAGACTACACTGAAGCTTTCTTT.